The T cell receptor beta chain described here comes from a study of cytomegalovirus exposure and HLA in healthy donors. Study observations and caveats: What a later analysis reportedly showed was that an Asian-associated ancestry cluster had fewer N-insertions than the roughly 670-donor mean.

This clone was detected once. Its cognate antigen is unknown. From germline, CDR1 is LNHDA and CDR2 SQIVND (reference sequence). The CDR3 has 16 residues. Trimming left V 7 bases short and J 4 bases short, with 22 bases between. Primers for the PCR totalled 60 Vbeta and 13 Jbeta. The data were produced by immunoSEQ multiplex PCR, yet TCRdb's version contains in-frame clones alone and is incomplete. The repertoire includes about 160,000 clones, around 70% of them detected once, and approximately 4.4% sits in the top ten. The rearrangement uses TRBV19 and TRBJ1-2, with D unclear. This TCR was recovered from a man between 18 and 29 years old in good health and CMV-seropositive. The sample consisted of PBMCs. In nucleotides, the CDR3 is TGTGCCAGTATCACCCACTCCCCGGACTCGGGCTATGGCTACACCTTC. Translating it yields CASITHSPDSGYGYTF.